This TCR beta chain emerged from a study of T cell responses to AZD1222 COVID-19 vaccine. TCRdb's copy holds only in-frame clones and misses some; the assay was immunoSEQ multiplex PCR. Here the sample spans 90,000 to 110,000 clones, approximately 87% being singletons. This CDR3 comprises 14 residues. CDR1 is LNHNV and CDR2 is YYDKDF in the germline V gene (reference sequence). The ends were cut back, 0 bases at V and 1 base at J, with 5 bases in the middle. This specimen was peripheral blood, taken on day 0 of AZD1222 vaccination. This TCR was sampled from an adult in good health. The chain recombines TRBV15 with TRBJ2-3; D unresolved. The CDR3 spells CATSRDLGTDTQYF. Written as DNA, the CDR3 is TGTGCCACCAGCAGAGATCTCGGCACAGATACGCAGTATTTT.